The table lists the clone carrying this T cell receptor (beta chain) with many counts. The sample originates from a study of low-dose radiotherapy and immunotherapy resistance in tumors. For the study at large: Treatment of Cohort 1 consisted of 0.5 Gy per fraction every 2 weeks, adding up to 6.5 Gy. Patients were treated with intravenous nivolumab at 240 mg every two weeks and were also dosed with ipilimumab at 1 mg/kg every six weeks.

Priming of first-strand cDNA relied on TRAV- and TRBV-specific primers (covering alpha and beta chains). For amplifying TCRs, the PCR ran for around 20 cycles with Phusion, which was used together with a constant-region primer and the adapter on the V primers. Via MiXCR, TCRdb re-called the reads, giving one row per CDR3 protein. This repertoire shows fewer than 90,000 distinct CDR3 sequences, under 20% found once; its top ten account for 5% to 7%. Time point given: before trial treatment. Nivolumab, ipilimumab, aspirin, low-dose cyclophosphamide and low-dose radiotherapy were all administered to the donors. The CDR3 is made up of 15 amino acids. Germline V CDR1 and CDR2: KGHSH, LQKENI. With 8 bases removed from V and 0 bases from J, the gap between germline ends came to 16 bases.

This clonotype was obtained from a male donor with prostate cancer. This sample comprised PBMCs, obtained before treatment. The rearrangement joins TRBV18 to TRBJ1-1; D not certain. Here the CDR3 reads CASLPVQILNTEAFF. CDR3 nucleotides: TGTGCCAGCCTCCCGGTCCAGATACTGAACACTGAAGCTTTCTTT.